The present entry profiles one T cell receptor beta chain with its context. Its antigen target is currently unknown. No per-base quality is available; no much larger clone lies one base away. The treatment or condition label, read with the paper, signifies: some 19 received Ad26.COV2.S at low or high dose, single or two shots; about 5 received placebo; per-sample allocation not given. Repertoires of vaccine and placebo recipients were sequenced from samples taken on day 63 after the first injection. Cohort 1b enrolled about two dozen adults aged 18-55 years at a single site in Boston, USA, between 29 July and 7 August 2020. Ad26.COV2.S was a replication-incompetent adenovirus type 26 vector expressing a prefusion-stabilized SARS-CoV-2 spike protein from the original Wuhan strain. Clipping removes 1 base from V and 7 bases from J, with 7 as the unmatched junction base count. There are 15 amino acids in the CDR3, from cysteine to phenylalanine inclusive. Only the CDR3 DNA is retained, 45 bases long and in frame from the first base. CDR1 and CDR2 are drawn from the germline V gene: SGHRS, YFSETQ.

This entry is derived from a study of Ad26.COV2.S vaccination and SARS-CoV-2 variants (dated by TCRdb to the early 2020s). In the study overall: Donors in the vaccine arm were drawn from COV1001, a phase I-IIa trial of Ad26.COV2.S in healthy adults that was multicentre, randomized, double-blind and placebo-controlled. Trial participants were randomized into five groups of five, in which low-dose or high-dose Ad26.COV2.S was given once or twice, or placebo was given on both occasions. TCRbeta repertoire sequencing served as the tool for gauging how specific and how broad the SARS-CoV-2-reactive T cell receptors were following Ad26.COV2.S vaccination. The TCR-sequenced set comprised approximately 30 samples: around 20 Ad26.COV2.S vaccine recipients, 5 placebo recipients and 8 SARS-CoV-2 convalescent individuals. Ad26.COV2.S was administered intramuscularly at 5 x 10^10 or 1 x 10^11 viral particles, either as a single shot or as two shots given 56 days apart. Investigators remained blinded to trial group allocation during experiments and outcome assessment. What the research found in general, with its limitations: Comparing responses between vaccine doses or regimens was not something the study was powered to do. Comparable non-spike TCR breadth was observed between vaccine and placebo recipients, consistent with only spike being contained in the vaccine. Spike-specific TCR breadth was higher in Ad26.COV2.S recipients than in placebo recipients (P = 0.0014). It was noted by the authors that total T cell responses may have been underestimated by the TCR breadth and depth analyses. After vaccination, substantial breadth of spike-specific CD8+ and CD4+ T cell responses was reported.

The immunoSEQ Assay was used to sequence TCRbeta CDR3 regions. After extraction, genomic DNA underwent amplification by bias-controlled multiplex PCR, followed by high-throughput sequencing. The original pipeline was this. To quantify the absolute abundance of every unique TCRbeta CDR3 region, sequences were collapsed and filtered. Usable DNA was measured by amplifying reference genes present in all nucleated cells, and TCRbeta template counts were normalized to that usable DNA to estimate T cell fraction. Repertoire TCRs were annotated as SARS-CoV-2-specific by exact matching of V gene, CDR3 amino acid sequence and J gene to a known reactive TCR set. The reference SARS-CoV-2 TCR set was obtained from MIRA and was filtered for enrichment in COVID-19-positive ImmuneCODE repertoires, whereby public or cross-reactive TCRs were removed. Based on the MIRA antigens, annotated TCRs were further analysed at the level of specific ORF or position within ORF. Breadth was defined as annotated unique rearrangements over total unique productive rearrangements; depth was the summed frequency of those rearrangements. Two-sided Wilcoxon rank-sum tests were applied when comparing TCR breadth between groups. TCRdb took over this immuneACCESS table, retaining in-frame rearrangements with V and J assigned. Such tables are incomplete; in checked studies, under half of the missing clones stem from an unresolved V gene, and the remainder is unexplained. V, J and clone size are those of that table, while D and trimming were read from the DNA. For this sample there are about 410,000 clones; around nine tenths appear just once. Under 2% of the sample goes to the ten largest clones.

The sequenced sample was peripheral blood, obtained in a trial of Ad26.COV2.S vaccine versus placebo. The sequence was collected from a person aged 18 to 65 who received the Ad26.COV2.S COVID-19 vaccine or a placebo. Recombination connected TRBV5-1 to TRBJ2-2, with 7 central nucleotides matching TRBD1. The sequence in DNA is TGCGCCAGCAGCTTGAGACAGGGACGAGGCGGGGAGCTGTTTTTT. It codes for CASSLRQGRGGELFF.